This TCR beta chain stems from a study of blood T cell repertoires in COVID-19. TCRdb's copy holds only in-frame clones and misses some; the assay was immunoSEQ multiplex PCR. The data hold 300,000 to 400,000 clones, with approximately 85% observed a single time. The V gene end was trimmed by 2 bases and the J gene end by 4 bases; junction bases not matched to a gene: 5. CDR1 is MNHEY and CDR2 is SVGAGI in the germline V gene. There are 15 residues in the CDR3. The J gene is TRBJ1-3, the V gene TRBV6-5; TRBD1 matches at 7 bases. This clonotype was obtained from a human donor in a cohort sampled during active COVID-19. What was sequenced was peripheral blood. DNA of the CDR3: TGTGCCAGCAGTTACGGGACAGACTCCGGAAACACCATATATTTT. Protein product: CASSYGTDSGNTIYF.